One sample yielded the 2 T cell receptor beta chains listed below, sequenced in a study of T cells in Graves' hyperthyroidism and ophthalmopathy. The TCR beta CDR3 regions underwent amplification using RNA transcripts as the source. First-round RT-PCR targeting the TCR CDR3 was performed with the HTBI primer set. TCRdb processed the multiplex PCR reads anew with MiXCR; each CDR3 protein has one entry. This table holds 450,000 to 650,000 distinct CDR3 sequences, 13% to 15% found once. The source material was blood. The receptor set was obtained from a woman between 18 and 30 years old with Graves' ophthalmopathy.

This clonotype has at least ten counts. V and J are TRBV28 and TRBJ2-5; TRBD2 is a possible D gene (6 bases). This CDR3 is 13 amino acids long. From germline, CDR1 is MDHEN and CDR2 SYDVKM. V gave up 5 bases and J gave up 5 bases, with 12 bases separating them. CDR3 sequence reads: CASSPRGRETQYF. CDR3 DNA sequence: TGTGCCAGCAGTCCTAGAGGGAGGGAGACCCAGTACTTC. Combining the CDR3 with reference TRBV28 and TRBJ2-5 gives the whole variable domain DVKVTQSSRYLVKRTGEKVFLECVQDMDHENMFWYRQDPGLGLRLIYFSYDVKMKEKGDIPEGYSVSREKKERFSLILESASTNQTSMYLCASSPRGRETQYFGPGTRLLVL.

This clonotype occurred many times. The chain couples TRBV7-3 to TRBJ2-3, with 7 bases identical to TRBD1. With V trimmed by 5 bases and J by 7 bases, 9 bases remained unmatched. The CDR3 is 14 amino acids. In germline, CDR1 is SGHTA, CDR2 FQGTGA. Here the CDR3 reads CASSPQGWGNTQYF. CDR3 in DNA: TGTGCCAGCAGCCCACAGGGGTGGGGGAATACGCAGTATTTT.